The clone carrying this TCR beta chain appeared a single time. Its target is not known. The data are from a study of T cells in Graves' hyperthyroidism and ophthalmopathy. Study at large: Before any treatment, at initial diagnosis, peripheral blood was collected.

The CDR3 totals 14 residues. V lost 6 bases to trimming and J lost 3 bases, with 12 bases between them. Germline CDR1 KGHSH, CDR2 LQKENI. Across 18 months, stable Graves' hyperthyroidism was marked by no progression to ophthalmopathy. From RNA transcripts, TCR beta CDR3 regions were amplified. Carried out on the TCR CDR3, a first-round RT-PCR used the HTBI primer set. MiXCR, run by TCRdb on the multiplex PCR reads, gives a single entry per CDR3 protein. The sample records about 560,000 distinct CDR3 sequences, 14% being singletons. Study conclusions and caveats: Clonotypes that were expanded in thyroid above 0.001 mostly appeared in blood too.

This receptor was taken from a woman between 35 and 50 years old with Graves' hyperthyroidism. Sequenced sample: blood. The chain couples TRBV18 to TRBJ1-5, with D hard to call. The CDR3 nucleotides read TGTGCCAGCTCCCGATCGACGGTCAATCAGCCCCAGCATTTT. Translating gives CASSRSTVNQPQHF.